A selection of T cell receptor beta chains follows, all from one sample in a study of blood T cell repertoires in COVID-19. Data came from immunoSEQ multiplex PCR; TCRdb stores just in-frame clones and leaves some out. The sample contains approximately 500,000 clones, roughly nine tenths of which appear only once. The sample taken for sequencing was peripheral blood. These receptors were obtained from a woman in her forties or fifties with COVID-19, enrolled during active disease. Each CDR3 is given with its conserved first and last residue. The D gene is left open where the match is weak. Size values are once, few and many counts, or a class for expanded clones, and some rows have none.

TRBJ2-7	TRBV12-5	once	16	-	CASGLITAQGNKVQYF	TGTGCTAGTGGCCTAATCACTGCACAGGGAAATAAGGTGCAGTACTTC
TRBJ2-5	TRBV5-1	-	11	-	CASRLSETQYF	TGCGCCAGCAGACTTTCAGAGACCCAGTACTTC
TRBJ2-7	TRBV13	-	14	-	CASSLRTEVYEQYF	TGTGCCAGCAGCTTAAGGACAGAGGTCTACGAGCAGTACTTC
TRBJ2-3	TRBV30	-	15	-	CAWGRDSYSTDTQYF	TGTGCCTGGGGAAGAGACAGCTACAGCACAGATACGCAGTATTTT
TRBJ1-1	TRBV5-4	few	14	TRBD1	CASSLPDRGIEAFF	TGTGCCAGCAGCTTGCCCGACAGGGGAATTGAAGCTTTCTTT
TRBJ1-5	TRBV5-6	few	12	-	CASSLGDQPQHF	TGTGCCAGCAGCCTAGGAGATCAGCCCCAGCATTTT
TRBJ2-5	TRBV20-1	-	15	TRBD2	CSATDGGGVQETQYF	TGCAGTGCTACTGATGGCGGGGGGGTTCAAGAGACCCAGTACTTC
TRBJ1-2	TRBV5-1	-	15	TRBD1	CASSLDGQGYYGYTF	TGCGCCAGCAGCTTGGATGGACAGGGCTACTATGGCTACACCTTC
TRBJ2-1	TRBV27	-	14	-	CASSLFTGNYEQFF	TGTGCCAGCAGTTTATTTACAGGGAATTATGAGCAGTTCTTC
TRBJ1-1	TRBV5-6	-	13	-	CASSPTGNTEAFF	TGTGCCAGCAGCCCAACAGGGAACACTGAAGCTTTCTTT